The 8 T cell receptor beta chains given below trace back to one sample, sequenced in a study of CD4 T cells in relation to SARS-CoV-2 and coronaviruses. The data were produced by immunoSEQ multiplex PCR, yet TCRdb's version contains in-frame clones alone and is incomplete. The data show about 23,000 clones, around 80% seen once. These receptors lack a known antigen. CD4+ T cells from unexposed donors were obtained before the COVID-19 pandemic (2011-2018). The cells were cultured for under twelve days before CD4+ T cells were isolated. The sequenced material came from CD4+ T cells from PBMCs, cultured in vitro. All receptors derive from a human donor in good health.

This sequence joins TRBV11-2 and TRBJ2-2; D is possibly TRBD2 (7 bases). CDR1 and CDR2 (germline): SGHAT, FQNNGV. The length of the CDR3 is 16 residues. Trimming shortened V by 5 bases and J by 5 bases, and 18 bases separated the two germline ends. Here the CDR3 reads CASSPRGRGGTGELFF. CDR3 coding DNA: TGTGCCAGCAGCCCGAGGGGGAGGGGAGGAACCGGGGAGCTGTTTTTT.

This clone is a singleton in its sample. This sequence joins TRBV19 and TRBJ1-2; no definite D call. The length of the CDR3 is 13 residues. Germline V gene data show CDR1 as LNHDA and CDR2 as SQIVND (reference sequence). V lost 0 bases and J lost 2, with 4 bases in between. DNA of the CDR3: TGTGCCAGTAGTATAGAGCTAAACTATGGCTACACCTTC. Amino acid sequence: CASSIELNYGYTF.

V and J are TRBV19 and TRBJ2-2, with 8 bases that match TRBD1. V lost 6 bases to trimming and J lost 4 bases; unmatched junction nucleotides: 10. Germline lookup yields CDR1 LNHDA and CDR2 SQIVND (reference sequence). CDR3 length equals 16 residues. This CDR3 reads CASSTGDRPITGELFF. The CDR3 nucleotides are TGTGCCAGTAGCACGGGGGACAGGCCTATCACCGGGGAGCTGTTTTTT.

The V gene is TRBV6-1, the J gene TRBJ2-6, with D unclear. The CDR3 length is 15 residues. V lost 2 bases, J lost 0 bases, and 5 bases lay in between. The germline gives CDR1 MNHNS, CDR2 SASEGT. This CDR3 is CASSELFSGANVLTF. Here the CDR3 DNA reads TGTGCCAGCAGTGAATTGTTCTCTGGGGCCAACGTCCTGACTTTC.

There are a few counts of this clone. This rearrangement joins TRBV19 to TRBJ1-5, with 7 bases lining up with TRBD1. CDR3 size: 14 residues. The V gene's germline CDR1 is LNHDA and CDR2 SQIVND (reference sequence). Losses at the gene ends were 5 bases for V and 2 bases for J; bases not matched to a gene: 3. The DNA of the CDR3 is TGTGCCAGTAGTCGACAGGGAGGCAATCAGCCCCAGCATTTT. The encoded protein is CASSRQGGNQPQHF.

The chain employs TRBV30 and TRBJ2-1; 12 positions match TRBD2. V shed 6 bases, J shed 10 bases, and the junction held 10 bases outside the gene matches. CDR1 is GTSNPN and CDR2 is SVGIG in the germline V gene (reference sequence). The CDR3 spans 14 residues. This CDR3 reads CACQRGTSGREQFF. The DNA for the CDR3 is TGTGCCTGTCAAAGGGGGACTAGCGGGCGAGAGCAGTTCTTC.

The chain links TRBV10-3 to TRBJ1-1, with D uncertain. The CDR3 consists of 14 residues. The germline CDR1 and CDR2 sequences are ENHRY and SYGVKD. The V and J ends lost 6 bases and 3 bases respectively, with 14 bases between them. CDR3 loop: CAIRRPYGDTEAFF. The CDR3 DNA follows: TGTGCCATCAGGAGACCCTACGGAGACACTGAAGCTTTCTTT.

The chain uses TRBV19 and TRBJ2-7; 9 bases map to TRBD1. The CDR3 spans 14 residues. Germline CDR1 and CDR2: LNHDA and SQIVND (reference sequence). J gave up 2 bases and V 6 bases, and 5 bases lay outside the gene matches. DNA for the CDR3: TGTGCCAGTAGCTGGACAGGGGCCACCTACGAGCAGTACTTC. Its translation is CASSWTGATYEQYF. The full variable domain, in which reference TRBV19 and TRBJ2-7 provide the parts outside the CDR3, is DGGITQSPKYLFRKEGQNVTLSCEQNLNHDAMYWYRQDPGQGLRLIYYSQIVNDFQKGDIAEGYSVSREKKESFPLTVTSAQKNPTAFYLCASSWTGATYEQYFGPGTRLTVT.